Sequencing of this T cell receptor (beta chain) was carried out in a study of identical twins. Germline loops: CDR1 SGHRS, CDR2 YFSETQ. The CDR3 runs to 13 residues. About this clonotype itself: As yet, its antigen is unknown.

Findings of the study overall: Surplus twin overlap in beta out-of-frame sequences was less pronounced.

After template switching added a universal primer site, the resulting cDNA carried unique molecular identifiers. TCRdb recomputed calls from the 5' RACE reads with MiXCR, one row per CDR3 protein. Altogether 1.5 million or so distinct CDR3 sequences are present, about 30% being singletons, with the ten largest covering around 0.25%. Sequenced sample: cord blood. The chain employs TRBV5-1 and TRBJ2-5, with D tentatively TRBD1 or TRBD2 (5 bases each). The J call may not be correct, given that the DNA end is closer to TRBJ2-7. The receptor's source is a newborn girl in good health. CDR3 loop: CASSGGPLYEQYF. For the CDR3, the DNA is TGCGCCAGCAGCGGGGGACCGCTCTACGAGCAGTACTTC.